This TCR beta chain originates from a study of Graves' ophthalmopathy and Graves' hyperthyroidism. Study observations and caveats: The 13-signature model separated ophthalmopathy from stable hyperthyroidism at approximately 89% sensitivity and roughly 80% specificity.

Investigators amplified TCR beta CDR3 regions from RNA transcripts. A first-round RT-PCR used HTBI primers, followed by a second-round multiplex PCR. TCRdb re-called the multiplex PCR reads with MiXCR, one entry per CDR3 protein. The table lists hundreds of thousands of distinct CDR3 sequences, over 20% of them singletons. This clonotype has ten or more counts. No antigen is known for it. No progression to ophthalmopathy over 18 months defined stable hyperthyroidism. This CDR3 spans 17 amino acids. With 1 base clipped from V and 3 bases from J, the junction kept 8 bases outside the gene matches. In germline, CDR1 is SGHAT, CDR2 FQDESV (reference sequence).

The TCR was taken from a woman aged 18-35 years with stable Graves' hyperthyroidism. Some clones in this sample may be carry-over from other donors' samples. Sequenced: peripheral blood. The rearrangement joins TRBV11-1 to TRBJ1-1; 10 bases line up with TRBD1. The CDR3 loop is CASSLGMGQGLYTEAFF. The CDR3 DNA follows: TGTGCCAGCAGCTTAGGCATGGGACAGGGGTTGTACACTGAAGCTTTCTTT. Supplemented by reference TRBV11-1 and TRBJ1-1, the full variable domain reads EAEVAQSPRYKITEKSQAVAFWCDPISGHATLYWYRQILGQGPELLVQFQDESVVDDSQLPKDRFSAERLKGVDSTLKIQPAELGDSAMYLCASSLGMGQGLYTEAFFGQGTRLTVV.